This TCR beta chain was retrieved from a study of T cells of healthy individuals. Each CDR3 protein is one row after TCRdb ran MiXCR on the 5' RACE reads. The data contain around 63,000 distinct CDR3 sequences, 15% to 20% of them singletons. CDR1 and CDR2 (germline): SGHTS, YDEGEE. V lost 4 bases, J lost 2 bases, and 6 bases stayed unmatched. CDR3 length equals 15 residues. The sequence came from a human donor in good health. The chain has TRBV5-8 and TRBJ1-5; 7 positions match TRBD1. CDR3 amino acids: CASSRTGGGNQPQHF. DNA for the CDR3: TGTGCCAGCAGCCGGACAGGAGGGGGCAATCAGCCCCAGCATTTT.